A single sample gave rise to the 24 T cell receptor beta chains below, sequenced in a study of cytomegalovirus exposure and HLA in healthy donors. Primers for the PCR totalled 60 Vbeta and 13 Jbeta. The method was immunoSEQ multiplex PCR; TCRdb's version includes in-frame clones alone and lacks a portion of them. The sample holds 100,000 to 150,000 clones, around 78% seen once. Sequenced input: PBMCs. These receptors originate from a man between 35 and 55 years old in good health and CMV-seronegative.

The chain carries TRBV5-6 and TRBJ1-4; 9 nucleotides match TRBD1. The ends lost 4 bases at V and 7 bases at J; junction bases unmatched: 8. The CDR3 has 15 residues. Germline V gives CDR1 SGHDT, CDR2 YYEEEE. CDR3 sequence (DNA): TGTGCCAGCAGCACCCGGGACAGGGCAGGTGAAAAACTGTTTTTT. Residues: CASSTRDRAGEKLFF.

This clone was counted once. The V call is TRBV2, the J call TRBJ2-7, with TRBD1 matching over 7 bases. The CDR3 extends over 15 amino acids. V trimming: 6 bases; J trimming: 2 bases; junction bases outside the gene matches: 10. Germline-derived CDR1 and CDR2 are SNHLY and FYNNEI. CDR3 nucleotides: TGTGCCAGCAGGGTATTAGGGGACAGTACCTACGAGCAGTACTTC. Translation: CASRVLGDSTYEQYF. The variable domain in full, completed from reference TRBV2 and TRBJ2-7, reads EPEVTQTPSHQVTQMGQEVILRCVPISNHLYFYWYRQILGQKVEFLVSFYNNEISEKSEIFDDQFSVERPDGSNFTLKIRSTKLEDSAMYFCASRVLGDSTYEQYFGPGTRLTVT.

This rearrangement joins TRBV5-1 to TRBJ1-1; 7 nucleotides match TRBD1. V trimming: 3 bases; J trimming: 4 bases; junction bases outside the gene matches: 9. Germline CDR1 SGHRS, CDR2 YFSETQ. The CDR3 extends over 15 amino acids. The CDR3 spells CASSSSTGSFTEAFF. In nucleotides, the CDR3 is TGCGCCAGCAGCTCGTCGACAGGGAGTTTCACTGAAGCTTTCTTT. Using reference TRBV5-1 and TRBJ1-1 for the parts outside the CDR3, the full variable domain is KAGVTQTPRYLIKTRGQQVTLSCSPISGHRSVSWYQQTPGQGLQFLFEYFSETQRNKGNFPGRFSGRQFSNSRSEMNVSTLELGDSALYLCASSSSTGSFTEAFFGQGTRLTVV.

The rearrangement joins TRBV7-8 to TRBJ1-3, with a weak D call TRBD1 (5 bases). The germline gives CDR1 SGHVS, CDR2 FQNEAQ. This CDR3 comprises 14 residues. V lost 1 base and J lost 8, with 12 bases in between. CDR3 sequence reads: CASSLVRGRDTIYF. CDR3 coding DNA: TGTGCCAGCAGCTTAGTGCGGGGGAGGGACACCATATATTTT.

This chain links TRBV7-6 with TRBJ1-2; the D is unclear. The CDR3 extends over 14 amino acids. V dropped 3 bases and J dropped 4 bases, with 12 bases sitting between them. Germline CDR1 SGHVS, CDR2 FNYEAQ. The DNA of the CDR3 is TGTGCCAGCAGCTTTCTGCCGGGAAGCTATGGCTACACCTTC. Translated, it gives CASSFLPGSYGYTF. The full variable domain, in which reference TRBV7-6 and TRBJ1-2 provide the parts outside the CDR3, is GAGVSQSPRYKVTKRGQDVALRCDPISGHVSLYWYRQALGQGPEFLTYFNYEAQQDKSGLPNDRFSAERPEGSISTLTIQRTEQRDSAMYRCASSFLPGSYGYTFGSGTRLTVV.

The genes are TRBV5-5 and TRBJ1-2; 7 bases are shared with TRBD1. V lost 2 bases and J lost 5; bases outside the gene matches: 3. Germline lookup yields CDR1 SGHKS and CDR2 YYEKEE (reference sequence). The CDR3 has 13 residues. The CDR3 bases are TGTGCCAGCAGCTTCTCAGGGGGTTATGGCTACACCTTC. The encoded protein is CASSFSGGYGYTF.

The chain employs TRBV14 and TRBJ2-3, with 9 nucleotides matching TRBD2. The V gene's germline CDR1 is SGHDN and CDR2 FVKESK. The junction had 10 bases not matched to a gene; V was cut back by 4 bases and J by 2 bases. The CDR3 consists of 17 residues. The CDR3 nucleotides are TGTGCCAGCAGCCCAGGGCGGGTAGCGGGGGCCACAGATACGCAGTATTTT. This gives the protein CASSPGRVAGATDTQYF.

This clone was counted only a few times. The V gene is TRBV2, the J gene TRBJ1-5; 7 bases align to TRBD1. This CDR3 spans 15 amino acids. CDR1 and CDR2 from the germline V gene are SNHLY and FYNNEI. Trimming cost V 5 bases and J 0 bases; bases outside gene matches: 4. The DNA of the CDR3 is TGTGCCAGCAGTAGAGGGGACAGTAGCAATCAGCCCCAGCATTTT. Translation: CASSRGDSSNQPQHF. The full variable domain, rest sourced from reference TRBV2 and TRBJ1-5, is EPEVTQTPSHQVTQMGQEVILRCVPISNHLYFYWYRQILGQKVEFLVSFYNNEISEKSEIFDDQFSVERPDGSNFTLKIRSTKLEDSAMYFCASSRGDSSNQPQHFGDGTRLSIL.

This chain links TRBV14 with TRBJ1-4, with D maybe TRBD1 (6 bases). Trimming removed 3 bases from V and 8 bases from J, with 13 bases in between. The CDR3 consists of 14 residues. Germline CDR1 is SGHDN and CDR2 is FVKESK. CDR3 sequence: CASSQNRVGEKLFF. The CDR3 DNA follows: TGTGCCAGCAGCCAGAACAGGGTGGGAGAAAAACTGTTTTTT.

This chain connects TRBV28 to TRBJ1-1, with D unclear. CDR1 is MDHEN, CDR2 SYDVKM, per germline. Trimming took off 8 bases at V and 4 bases at J, with 17 bases between the two ends. The CDR3 loop spans 14 amino acids. This CDR3 reads CASVVRAPGTEAFF. As DNA, the CDR3 is TGTGCCAGCGTTGTCCGAGCACCCGGCACTGAAGCTTTCTTT. Supplemented by reference TRBV28 and TRBJ1-1, the full variable domain reads DVKVTQSSRYLVKRTGEKVFLECVQDMDHENMFWYRQDPGLGLRLIYFSYDVKMKEKGDIPEGYSVSREKKERFSLILESASTNQTSMYLCASVVRAPGTEAFFGQGTRLTVV.

A few counts support this clone. V gene TRBV5-6 combines with J gene TRBJ2-3; possibly TRBD2 for D (5 bases). The germline CDR1 and CDR2 sequences are SGHDT and YYEEEE. V was clipped by 3 bases and J by 7 bases, with 18 bases between them. The CDR3 has 15 amino acids. This chain's CDR3 is CASSSAALEGNTQYF. CDR3 sequence (DNA): TGTGCCAGCAGCTCCGCAGCGCTTGAGGGAAATACGCAGTATTTT. The full variable domain, in which reference TRBV5-6 and TRBJ2-3 provide the parts outside the CDR3, is DAGVTQSPTHLIKTRGQQVTLRCSPKSGHDTVSWYQQALGQGPQFIFQYYEEEERQRGNFPDRFSGHQFPNYSSELNVNALLLGDSALYLCASSSAALEGNTQYFGPGTRLTVL.

The chain joins TRBV19 to TRBJ1-2; D gene ambiguous. Per germline, CDR1 LNHDA and CDR2 SQIVND (reference sequence). The CDR3 covers 13 residues. Trimming cost V 5 bases and J 0 bases, with 7 bases left between them. The CDR3 protein is CASSPRANYGYTF. CDR3 sequence (DNA): TGTGCCAGTAGTCCCCGGGCTAACTATGGCTACACCTTC. The complete variable domain, with remaining parts taken from reference TRBV19 and TRBJ1-2, reads DGGITQSPKYLFRKEGQNVTLSCEQNLNHDAMYWYRQDPGQGLRLIYYSQIVNDFQKGDIAEGYSVSREKKESFPLTVTSAQKNPTAFYLCASSPRANYGYTFGSGTRLTVV.

V usage is TRBV6-6 and J usage is TRBJ1-4, with D maybe TRBD1 (6 bases). V gave up 8 bases and J gave up 5 bases, with 15 bases separating them. This CDR3 has 14 amino acids. Germline lookup yields CDR1 MNHNY and CDR2 SVGAGI (reference sequence). The chain's CDR3 is CASQGGGSNEKLFF. As DNA, the CDR3 is TGTGCCAGCCAAGGGGGGGGATCGAATGAAAAACTGTTTTTT.

The chain joins TRBV28 to TRBJ1-2; 8 bases line up with TRBD1. The germline CDR1 and CDR2 sequences are MDHEN and SYDVKM. The CDR3 consists of 13 residues. J was trimmed by 6 bases and V by 1 base; bases with no gene match: 1. The CDR3 protein is CASSLYRGNGYTF. The CDR3 bases are TGTGCCAGCAGTTTATACAGGGGGAATGGCTACACCTTC.

The table lists this clone with a few counts. The rearrangement uses TRBV19 and TRBJ1-1; D is undetermined. The CDR3 is 13 amino acids. Germline CDR1 reads LNHDA; CDR2 reads SQIVND (reference sequence). The ends were cut back, 6 bases at V and 0 bases at J, with 8 bases in the middle. The DNA for the CDR3 is TGTGCCAGTAGCTGGGCTGTGAACACTGAAGCTTTCTTT. Amino acids: CASSWAVNTEAFF.

This clone was seen once. J is TRBJ2-6 and V is TRBV6-4; D may be TRBD2 (5 bases). The germline V gene has CDR1 MRHNA and CDR2 SNTAGT. There are 18 residues in the CDR3. Trimming removed 6 bases from V and 2 bases from J, with 20 bases in between. The CDR3 coding sequence is TGTGCCAGCAGCGAGAACCCGGCAGCGGCGGCTGGGGCCAACGTCCTGACTTTC. Residues: CASSENPAAAAGANVLTF.

J is TRBJ1-1 and V is TRBV5-6, with D possibly being TRBD1 (6 bases). Germline CDR1 is SGHDT and CDR2 is YYEEEE. Trimming took off 4 bases at V and 8 bases at J, with 12 bases between the two ends. The CDR3 extends over 12 amino acids. DNA of the CDR3: TGTGCCAGCAGCACCCACACAGGGGAAGCTTTCTTT. Amino acid sequence: CASSTHTGEAFF.

The V call is TRBV7-9, the J call TRBJ1-2, with D uncertain. The germline V gene encodes CDR1 SEHNR and CDR2 FQNEAQ (reference sequence). The CDR3 sequence is 13 residues long. Deletions cut 3 bases from V and 6 bases from J, with 11 bases between. CDR3 DNA: TGTGCCAGCAGCTTGCAAGAGTTTGATGGCTACACCTTC. This encodes CASSLQEFDGYTF.

V is TRBV6-4 and J is TRBJ2-3, with 9 bases matching TRBD2. The CDR3 sequence is 14 residues long. The V gene end was trimmed by 6 bases and the J gene end by 8 bases; junction bases not matched to a gene: 9. Germline V gene lookup returns CDR1 MRHNA and CDR2 SNTAGT. CDR3 nucleotide sequence: TGTGCCAGCAGCGCCGGGACTAGCCCCGGTACGCAGTATTTT. Translating it yields CASSAGTSPGTQYF.

The V gene is TRBV2, the J gene TRBJ1-2; unclear D gene. Deletions cut 6 bases from V and 5 bases from J, with 10 bases between. This CDR3 region has 12 residues. Germline V lookup: CDR1 SNHLY, CDR2 FYNNEI. The CDR3 spells CASREGAYGYTF. Written as DNA, the CDR3 is TGTGCCAGCAGAGAGGGAGCTTATGGCTACACCTTC.

The CDR3 region has the DNA TGTGCCAGCAGTGACGGGACAGAAGCTTTCTTT. Its protein is CASSDGTEAFF. The J gene is TRBJ1-1, the V gene TRBV27, with D tentatively TRBD1 (6 bases). Trimming removed 5 bases from V and 8 bases from J, with 9 bases in between. The V gene's germline CDR1 is MNHEY and CDR2 SMNVEV (reference sequence). The CDR3 runs to 11 residues.

The chain carries TRBV28 and TRBJ1-6; TRBD1 aligns across 7 bases. The CDR3 has 16 residues. Germline V gene sequence: CDR1 MDHEN, CDR2 SYDVKM. With V trimmed by 6 bases and J by 0 bases, 5 bases remained unmatched. The CDR3 coding sequence is TGTGCCAGCAGACCGGACAGGATCTCCTATAATTCACCCCTCCACTTT. It encodes CASRPDRISYNSPLHF.

The chain combines TRBV27 with TRBJ1-1, with a tentative D call TRBD1 (6 bases). Trimming took 2 bases from V and 3 from J, leaving 13 bases between them. The CDR3 extends over 15 amino acids. Germline CDR1 reads MNHEY; CDR2 reads SMNVEV (reference sequence). CDR3 nucleotide sequence: TGTGCCAGCAGTTTAGGGCGGGGGGCAGACACTGAAGCTTTCTTT. Translated, it gives CASSLGRGADTEAFF.

The chain links TRBV2 to TRBJ1-4; TRBD1 is a possible D gene (6 bases). Trimming stripped 4 bases from V and 5 bases from J, with 8 bases between. Per the germline V gene, CDR1 is SNHLY and CDR2 is FYNNEI. The length of the CDR3 is 13 residues. The DNA for the CDR3 is TGTGCCAGCAGTGGACAGGCCAATGAAAAACTGTTTTTT. This sequence encodes CASSGQANEKLFF.